One TCR beta chain is described in this entry. This sample is part of a study of OX40 agonist ivuxolimab in advanced cancers. Study-wide background: Allowance was made for prior anti-PD-1, anti-PD-L1 or anti-CTLA-4 therapy, and around 41% had some. Partial response was recorded in three patients: one hepatocellular carcinoma and two cutaneous melanoma cases.

Clones were read by immunoSEQ multiplex PCR, and TCRdb kept only the in-frame ones, dropping some. The repertoire has around 70,000 clones, 85% of them found once; the top ten carry about 4%. Trimming stripped 4 bases from V and 2 bases from J, with 12 bases between. CDR1 KGHSH and CDR2 LQKENI come from the germline V gene. The CDR3 has 14 amino acids. Drawing of blood for sampling happened at baseline, at cycle 4 day 1, and at cycle 7 day 1. Sequences were derived from CD4+ or CD8+ T cells sorted from blood, sampled in a trial of the OX40 agonist ivuxolimab. The clonotype comes from an adult with an advanced solid tumor such as melanoma, head and neck, liver or kidney cancer. The V call is TRBV18, the J call TRBJ2-7, with D perhaps matching TRBD2 (5 bases). The CDR3 nucleotides are TGTGCCAGCTCACTCCCGGACGGGACCTACGAGCAGTACTTC. Its translation: CASSLPDGTYEQYF.